This paragraph reports one T cell receptor (beta chain). Its target is not known. Trimming removed 0 bases from V and 2 bases from J, with 9 bases in between. Looked up from germline, CDR1 is MNHNY and CDR2 is SVGAGI (reference sequence). CDR3 length: 15 residues. The sample is drawn from a study of cytomegalovirus exposure and HLA in healthy donors. Study-level points and caveats: Relative to the approximately 680-donor mean, N-insertions were reportedly fewer in an Asian-associated ancestry cluster in a later analysis.

The PCR used 60 Vbeta and 13 Jbeta primers. Measured with immunoSEQ multiplex PCR; TCRdb has only the in-frame clones, and not every one. The sample holds 100,000 to 150,000 clones; about 81% are singletons and the top ten take roughly 0.99%. Input material: PBMCs. The receptor was isolated from a woman aged 25 to 39 in good health and CMV-seronegative. This sequence joins TRBV6-6 and TRBJ2-3, with TRBD2 as a possible D gene (6 bases). The CDR3 sequence is CASSYSRGNTDTQYF. DNA of the CDR3: TGTGCCAGCAGTTACTCGCGGGGAAACACAGATACGCAGTATTTT.